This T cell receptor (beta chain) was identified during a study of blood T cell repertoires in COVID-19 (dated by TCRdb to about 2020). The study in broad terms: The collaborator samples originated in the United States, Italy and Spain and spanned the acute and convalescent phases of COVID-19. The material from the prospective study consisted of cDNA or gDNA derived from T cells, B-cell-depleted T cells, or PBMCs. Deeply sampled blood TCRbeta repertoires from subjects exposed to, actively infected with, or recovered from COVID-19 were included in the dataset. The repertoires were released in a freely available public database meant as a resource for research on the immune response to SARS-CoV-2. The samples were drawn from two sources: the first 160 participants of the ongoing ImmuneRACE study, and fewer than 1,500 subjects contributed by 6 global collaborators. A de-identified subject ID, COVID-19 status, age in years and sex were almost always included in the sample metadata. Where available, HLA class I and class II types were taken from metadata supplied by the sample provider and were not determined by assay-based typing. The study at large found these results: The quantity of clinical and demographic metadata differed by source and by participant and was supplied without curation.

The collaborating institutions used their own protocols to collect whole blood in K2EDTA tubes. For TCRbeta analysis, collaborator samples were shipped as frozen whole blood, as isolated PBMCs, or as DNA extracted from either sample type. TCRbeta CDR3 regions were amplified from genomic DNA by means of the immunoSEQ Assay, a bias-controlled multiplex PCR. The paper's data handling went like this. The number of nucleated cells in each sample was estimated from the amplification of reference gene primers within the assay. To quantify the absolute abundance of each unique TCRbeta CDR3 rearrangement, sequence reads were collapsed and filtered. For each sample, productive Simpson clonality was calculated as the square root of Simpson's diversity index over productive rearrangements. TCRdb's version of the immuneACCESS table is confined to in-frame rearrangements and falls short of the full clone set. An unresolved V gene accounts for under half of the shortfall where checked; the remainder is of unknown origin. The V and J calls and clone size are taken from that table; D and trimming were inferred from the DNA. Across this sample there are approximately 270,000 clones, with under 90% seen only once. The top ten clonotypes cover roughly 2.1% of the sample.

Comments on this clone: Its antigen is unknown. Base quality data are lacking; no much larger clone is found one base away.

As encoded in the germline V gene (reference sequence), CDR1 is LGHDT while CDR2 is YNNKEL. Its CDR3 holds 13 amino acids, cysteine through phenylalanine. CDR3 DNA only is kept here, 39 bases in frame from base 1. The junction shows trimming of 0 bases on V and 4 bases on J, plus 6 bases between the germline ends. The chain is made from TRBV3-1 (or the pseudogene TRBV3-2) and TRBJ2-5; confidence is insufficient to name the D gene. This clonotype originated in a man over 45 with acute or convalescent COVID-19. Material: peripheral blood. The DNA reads TGTGCCAGCAGCCAAGAGGCCTTAGAGACCCAGTACTTC. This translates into CASSQEALETQYF.